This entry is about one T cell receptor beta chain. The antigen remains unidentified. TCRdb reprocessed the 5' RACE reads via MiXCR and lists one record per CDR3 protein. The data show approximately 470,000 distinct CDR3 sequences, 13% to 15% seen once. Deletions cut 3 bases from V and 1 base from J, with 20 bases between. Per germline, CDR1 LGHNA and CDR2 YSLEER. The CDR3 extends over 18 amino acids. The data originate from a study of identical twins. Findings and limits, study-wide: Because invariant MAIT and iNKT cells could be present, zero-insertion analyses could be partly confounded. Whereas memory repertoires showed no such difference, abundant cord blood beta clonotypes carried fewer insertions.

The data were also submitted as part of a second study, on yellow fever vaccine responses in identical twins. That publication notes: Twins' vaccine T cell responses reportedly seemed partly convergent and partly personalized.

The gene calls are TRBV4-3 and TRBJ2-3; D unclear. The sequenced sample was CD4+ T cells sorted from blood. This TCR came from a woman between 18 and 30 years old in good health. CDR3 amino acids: CASSHPLLGDQGTDTQYF. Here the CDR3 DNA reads TGCGCCAGCAGCCACCCCCTCTTGGGCGATCAGGGCACAGATACGCAGTATTTT.